This T cell receptor (beta chain) was profiled in a study of identical twins. Points from the study as a whole: Models predicted less out-of-frame TCR alpha sharing in monozygotic twins than was found. In beta out-of-frame sequences, the excess sharing between twins was weaker. In zero-insertion analyses, partial confounding could arise from invariant MAIT and iNKT cells.

Healthy Caucasians were all of the donors. The germline V and J ends were trimmed by 4 bases and 4 bases, with 19 bases remaining between them. This CDR3 is 15 amino acids long. Germline values: CDR1 GTSNPN, CDR2 SVGIG (reference sequence). TCRdb itself ran the 5' RACE reads through MiXCR, one entry per CDR3 protein. The profile shows some 590,000 distinct CDR3 sequences, over 8.5% of them singletons. Comment on this clonotype: Its antigen is still unknown.

The same data also went into a second study, on yellow fever vaccine responses in identical twins.

This TCR derives from a woman between 18 and 30 years old in good health. Sequenced sample: PBMCs. This sequence joins TRBV30 and TRBJ1-2; maybe TRBD1 (5 bases). The DNA for the CDR3 is TGTGCCTGGACCCTCACTCTTTTGGGGGGCTATGGCTACACCTTC. Its protein is CAWTLTLLGGYGYTF.